The 4 T cell receptor beta chains below were found in one sample sequenced in a study of shared clonotypes between healthy human individuals. Generated by immunoSEQ multiplex PCR, the TCRdb table keeps only in-frame clones and is missing some. The table lists 2,100,000 or so clones, around 95% of them singletons. Sequencing used naive CD4+ T cells sorted from blood. Subset here: CD45RA+ positively selected. These receptors all stem from a man younger than 35 in good health.

A note on this clone: The sample carries other DNA sequences with the same CDR3. The V gene is TRBV30, the J gene TRBJ1-5, with D uncertain. V lost 0 bases, J lost 4 bases, and 10 bases lay in between. This CDR3 has 14 amino acids. Germline lookup yields CDR1 GTSNPN and CDR2 SVGIG (reference sequence). As DNA, the CDR3 is TGTGCCTGGAGTGTCGGGCCGATAAATCAGCCCCAGCATTTT. Translated: CAWSVGPINQPQHF. The entire variable domain, with the rest obtained from reference TRBV30 and TRBJ1-5, is as follows: SQTIHQWPATLVQPVGSPLSLECTVEGTSNPNLYWYRQAAGRGLQLLFYSVGIGQISSEVPQNLSASRPQDRQFILSSKKLLLSDSGFYLCAWSVGPINQPQHFGDGTRLSIL.

The rearrangement joins TRBV6-5 to TRBJ2-6; TRBD1 might be the D (6 bases). The germline V gene has CDR1 MNHEY and CDR2 SVGAGI. This CDR3 is built from 16 residues. Trimming pared 0 bases from V and 4 bases from J, leaving 10 bases between. The CDR3 here is CASSYSLGAGANVLTF. CDR3 nucleotide sequence: TGTGCCAGCAGTTACTCACTGGGGGCCGGGGCCAACGTCCTGACTTTC.

V usage is TRBV9 and J usage is TRBJ2-2, with TRBD1 matching 8 bases. The CDR3 covers 16 residues. The junction had 8 bases not matched to a gene; V was cut back by 7 bases and J by 0 bases. Germline assignment: CDR1 SGDLS and CDR2 YYNGEE. The CDR3 region has the DNA TGTGCCAGCCGGCAGGGGGCCACGGCGAACACCGGGGAGCTGTTTTTT. It encodes CASRQGATANTGELFF.

The rearrangement uses TRBV9 and TRBJ2-3; 9 bases are shared with TRBD2. After removal of 0 bases from V and 0 bases from J, the junction contained 8 bases not matched to a gene. The CDR3 is 18 amino acids. Germline V gives CDR1 SGDLS, CDR2 YYNGEE. The CDR3, as DNA: TGTGCCAGCAGCGTAGGAAGTAGCGGGAGAGTTAGCACAGATACGCAGTATTTT. Protein sequence: CASSVGSSGRVSTDTQYF. Variable domain in full (rest from reference TRBV9 and TRBJ2-3): DSGVTQTPKHLITATGQRVTLRCSPRSGDLSVYWYQQSLDQGLQFLIQYYNGEERAKGNILERFSAQQFPDLHSELNLSSLELGDSALYFCASSVGSSGRVSTDTQYFGPGTRLTVL.